The source of this TCR beta chain is a study of blood T cell repertoires in COVID-19. Original processing methods: For nucleated cells, counts were estimated from reference gene primer amplification. Measured with immunoSEQ multiplex PCR; TCRdb has only the in-frame clones, and not every one. The V and J calls and clone size were taken over from that table, and D and trimming were inferred from the DNA. The sample gives 60,000 to 75,000 clones, roughly 90% of which show up once; 7.3% is in the top ten. Unmatched junction bases numbered 4, after V lost 0 bases and J lost 6 bases. Germline loops: CDR1 ENHRY, CDR2 SYGVKD. CDR3 size: 14 residues. Followed over time, Seattle patients had been enrolled while infection was active.

The sample comprised peripheral blood. The receptor's source is a man aged 40-55 years with COVID-19, enrolled during active disease. The chain employs TRBV10-3 and TRBJ1-1; the match to TRBD1 covers 7 bases. The CDR3 protein is CAISESPGGAEAFF. The CDR3 DNA reads TGTGCCATCAGTGAGTCGCCAGGGGGAGCTGAAGCTTTCTTT.